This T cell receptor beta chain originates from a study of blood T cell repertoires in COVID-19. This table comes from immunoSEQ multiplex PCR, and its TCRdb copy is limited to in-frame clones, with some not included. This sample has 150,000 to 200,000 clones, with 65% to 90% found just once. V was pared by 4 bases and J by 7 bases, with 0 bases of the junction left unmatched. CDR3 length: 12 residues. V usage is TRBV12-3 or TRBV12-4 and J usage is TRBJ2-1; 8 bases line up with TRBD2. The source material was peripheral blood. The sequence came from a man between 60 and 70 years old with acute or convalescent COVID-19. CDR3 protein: CASSSGGNEQFF. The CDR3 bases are TGTGCCAGCAGTTCGGGGGGGAATGAGCAGTTCTTC.